One sample yielded the 5 T cell receptor beta chains listed below, sequenced in a study of blood T cell repertoires in COVID-19. TCRdb's copy holds only in-frame clones and misses some; the assay was immunoSEQ multiplex PCR. The sample has 30,000 to 40,000 clones; 70% to 90% are singletons. Sequencing was performed on peripheral blood. These receptor sequences come from a human donor in a cohort sampled during active COVID-19.

The CDR3 here is CASTLRPASGGPTPQDTQYF. The CDR3 region has the DNA TGTGCCAGCACCCTCCGCCCGGCTAGCGGGGGCCCTACCCCCCAAGATACGCAGTATTTT. V usage is TRBV7-6 and J usage is TRBJ2-3, with 10 bases fitting TRBD2. Per germline, CDR1 SGHVS and CDR2 FNYEAQ. The CDR3 sequence is 20 residues long. The V gene end was trimmed by 7 bases and the J gene end by 5 bases; junction bases not matched to a gene: 24. Variable domain in full (rest from reference TRBV7-6 and TRBJ2-3): GAGVSQSPRYKVTKRGQDVALRCDPISGHVSLYWYRQALGQGPEFLTYFNYEAQQDKSGLPNDRFSAERPEGSISTLTIQRTEQRDSAMYRCASTLRPASGGPTPQDTQYFGPGTRLTVL.

The chain links TRBV19 to TRBJ1-5; 8 nucleotides match TRBD1. After removal of 7 bases from V and 5 bases from J, the junction contained 13 bases not matched to a gene. Germline V gene sequence: CDR1 LNHDA, CDR2 SQIVND (reference sequence). There are 16 residues in the CDR3. The CDR3 sequence is CASTNLGQGVDQPQHF. CDR3 bases: TGTGCCAGTACCAATCTCGGACAGGGAGTCGATCAGCCCCAGCATTTT. Complete variable domain (other parts from reference TRBV19 and TRBJ1-5): DGGITQSPKYLFRKEGQNVTLSCEQNLNHDAMYWYRQDPGQGLRLIYYSQIVNDFQKGDIAEGYSVSREKKESFPLTVTSAQKNPTAFYLCASTNLGQGVDQPQHFGDGTRLSIL.

The rearrangement joins TRBV24-1 to TRBJ1-2; D gene uncertain. CDR3 length: 13 residues. Per the germline V gene, CDR1 is KGHDR and CDR2 is SFDVKD. V was cut by 8 bases and J by 3 bases, with 12 bases left in between. Written as DNA, the CDR3 is TGTGCCACCATACACCATCCCTACTATGGCTACACCTTC. It encodes CATIHHPYYGYTF.

The count of this clone is one. This chain connects TRBV6-5 to TRBJ2-7, with TRBD1 as a possible D gene (5 bases). Germline CDR1 MNHEY, CDR2 SVGAGI. V was cut by 0 bases and J by 2 bases, with 8 bases left in between. This CDR3 spans 14 amino acids. The CDR3 DNA follows: TGTGCCAGCAGTTACTCGGCCAGGGCCTACGAGCAGTACTTC. Its translation: CASSYSARAYEQYF.

The chain joins TRBV6-2 or TRBV6-3 to TRBJ1-2, with D perhaps TRBD1 (6 bases). Germline V gene data show CDR1 as MNHEY and CDR2 as SVGEGT. The CDR3 is made up of 13 amino acids. V was cut by 4 bases and J by 2 bases, with 8 bases left in between. DNA for the CDR3: TGTGCCAGCAGTTGGACAGCAAACTATGGCTACACCTTC. Translated: CASSWTANYGYTF.